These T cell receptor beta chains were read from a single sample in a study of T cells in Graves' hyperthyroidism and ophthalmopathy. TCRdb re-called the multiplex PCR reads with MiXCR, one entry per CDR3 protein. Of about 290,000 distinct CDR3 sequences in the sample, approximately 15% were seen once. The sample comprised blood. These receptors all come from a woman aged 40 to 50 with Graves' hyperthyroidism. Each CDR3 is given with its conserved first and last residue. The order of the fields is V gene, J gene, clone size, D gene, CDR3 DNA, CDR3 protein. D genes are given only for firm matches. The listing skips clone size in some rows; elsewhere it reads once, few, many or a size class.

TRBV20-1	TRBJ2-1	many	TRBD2	TGCAGTGCTAGGGACCGGACTAGCGGGAGTAAGGATGAGCAGTTCTTC	CSARDRTSGSKDEQFF
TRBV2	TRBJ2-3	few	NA	TGTGCCAGCAGCGAAGAGGCTACAGATACGCAGTATTTT	CASSEEATDTQYF
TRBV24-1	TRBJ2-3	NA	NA	TGTGCCACCAGTGATTTATCCCAGGGCACAGATACGCAGTATTTT	CATSDLSQGTDTQYF
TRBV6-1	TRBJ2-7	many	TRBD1	TGTGCCAGCAGCCCATCAGGGTGGGACAGCTCCTACGAGCAGTACTTC	CASSPSGWDSSYEQYF
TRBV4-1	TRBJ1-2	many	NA	TGCGCCAGCAGCCAAACAACAGGGAGCTATGGCTACACCTTC	CASSQTTGSYGYTF
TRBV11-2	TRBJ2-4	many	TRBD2	TGTGCCAGCAGCTTTCTGGCGGGAGGGGACATTCAGTACTTC	CASSFLAGGDIQYF
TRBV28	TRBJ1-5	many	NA	TGTGCCAGCACCAAGGATTATAGGGGAAGAAGAAGCAATCAGCCCCAGCATTTT	CASTKDYRGRRSNQPQHF
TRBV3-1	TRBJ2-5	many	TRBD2	TGTGCCAGCAGCCCTAGCGGGACCTCGAGGACCCAGTACTTC	CASSPSGTSRTQYF
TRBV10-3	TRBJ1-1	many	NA	TGTGCCATCACCCCGGAATGGCAACTGAACACTGAAGCTTTCTTT	CAITPEWQLNTEAFF
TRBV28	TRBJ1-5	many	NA	TGTGCCAGCAGATCGGGGGGAGATAGCAATCAGCCCCAGCATTTT	CASRSGGDSNQPQHF
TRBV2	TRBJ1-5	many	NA	TGTGCCAGCAGTCGCCAGGGCGGCAAGCCCCAGCATTTT	CASSRQGGKPQHF
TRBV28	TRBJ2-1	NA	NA	TGTGCCAGCAGTTTCGGTCCCTACAATGAGCAGTTCTTC	CASSFGPYNEQFF
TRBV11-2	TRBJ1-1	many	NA	TGTGCCAGCAGCTCCCGGGGCGGGGGGAACACTGAAGCTTTCTTT	CASSSRGGGNTEAFF
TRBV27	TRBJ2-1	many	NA	TGTGCCAGCAGTCCTCTGGGGGCGGGAGTTAGAAATGAGCAGTTCTTC	CASSPLGAGVRNEQFF
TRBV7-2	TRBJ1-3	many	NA	TGTGCCAGCAGCCCTTTAGGACACTCTGGAAACACCATATATTTT	CASSPLGHSGNTIYF
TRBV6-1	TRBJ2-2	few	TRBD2	TGTGCCAGCAGTCAAACATCCGGGGGGGGGGCCGGGGAGCTGTTTTTT	CASSQTSGGGAGELFF
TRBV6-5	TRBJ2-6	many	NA	TGTGCCAGCAGTTACTCGAACTCTGGGGCCAACGTCCTGACTTTC	CASSYSNSGANVLTF
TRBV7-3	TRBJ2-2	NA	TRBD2	TGTGCCAGCAGCTTAACAGGACTAGCGCCCGGGGAGCTGTTTTTT	CASSLTGLAPGELFF
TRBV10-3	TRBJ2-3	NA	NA	TGTGCCATCAGTTCCACCACAGATACGCAGTATTTT	CAISSTTDTQYF
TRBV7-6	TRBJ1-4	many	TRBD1	TGTGCCAGCAGCCTCCGGGTAGGGGGCAAAGAAAAACTGTTTTTT	CASSLRVGGKEKLFF
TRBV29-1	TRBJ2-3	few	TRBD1	TGCAGCGTACTGACAGGGGGCGCGGATACGCAGTATTTT	CSVLTGGADTQYF
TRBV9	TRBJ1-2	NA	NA	TGTGCCAGCAGCGCGTCGGGTGGCTACACCTTC	CASSASGGYTF
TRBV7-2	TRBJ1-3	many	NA	TGTGCCAGCAGCTTAGCGGGGGGAGCCGGAGGAAACACCATATATTTT	CASSLAGGAGGNTIYF
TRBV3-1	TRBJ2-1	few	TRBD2	TGTGCCAGCAGCCAAGAGAGGGGACTAGCGTGGAATGAGCAGTTCTTC	CASSQERGLAWNEQFF
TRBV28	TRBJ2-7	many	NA	TGTGCCAGCAGTTTCGAGGCGTCAGGGGCCTACGAGCAGTACTTC	CASSFEASGAYEQYF
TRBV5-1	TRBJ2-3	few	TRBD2	TGCGCCAGCAGCTTGGAGGGACTAGCGGGAATTAGCACAGATACGCAGTATTTT	CASSLEGLAGISTDTQYF
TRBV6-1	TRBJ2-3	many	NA	TGTGCCAGCAGTAGAGTGGAGCCGGATACGCAGTATTTT	CASSRVEPDTQYF
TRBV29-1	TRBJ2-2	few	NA	TGCAGCGTTGATTGGGGGACCAACACCGGGGAGCTGTTTTTT	CSVDWGTNTGELFF
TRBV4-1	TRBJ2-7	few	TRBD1	TGCGCCAGCAGCCAACTCCGTGACAGGGCAGAGCAGTACTTC	CASSQLRDRAEQYF
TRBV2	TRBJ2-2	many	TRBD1	TGTGCCAGCAGTGATAGTTGGACAGGGACGAACACCGGGGAGCTGTTTTTT	CASSDSWTGTNTGELFF
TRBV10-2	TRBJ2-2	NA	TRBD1	TGCGCCAGCAGTGAGTCAAGGCAGGGGGCCAACCTCGGGGAGCTGTTTTTT	CASSESRQGANLGELFF
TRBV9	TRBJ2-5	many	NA	TGTGCCAGCAGCCTCGGCTCGTACCAAGAGACCCAGTACTTC	CASSLGSYQETQYF
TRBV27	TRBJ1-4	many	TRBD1	TGTGCCAGCAGACGGACAGGCGGTTATGAAAAACTGTTTTTT	CASRRTGGYEKLFF
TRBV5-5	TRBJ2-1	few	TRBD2	TGTGCCAGCAGCTTGGCGGGACTAGCGGGTCCAATTGATGAGCAGTTCTTC	CASSLAGLAGPIDEQFF
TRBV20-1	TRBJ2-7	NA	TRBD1	TGCAGTGCAGACGGACAGGGCCCGAGCTCCTACGAGCAGTACTTC	CSADGQGPSSYEQYF
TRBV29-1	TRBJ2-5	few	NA	TGCAGCGTTGCCCAGGGGACGCAAGAGACCCAGTACTTC	CSVAQGTQETQYF
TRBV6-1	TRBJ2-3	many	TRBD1	TGTGCCAGCAGCACCGGGACAGGCACAGATACGCAGTATTTT	CASSTGTGTDTQYF
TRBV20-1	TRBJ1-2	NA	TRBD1	TGCAGTGCTAGAGATGACAGGGTCGGTTATGGCTACACCTTC	CSARDDRVGYGYTF
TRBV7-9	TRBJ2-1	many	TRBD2	TGTGCCAGCAGCTTAGTAGCGGGAGCTGGCAATGAGCAGTTCTTC	CASSLVAGAGNEQFF
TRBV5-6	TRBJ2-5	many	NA	TGTGCCAGCAGCTTGGTCGGTAGCGGCCAAGAGACCCAGTACTTC	CASSLVGSGQETQYF
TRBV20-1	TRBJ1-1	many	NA	TGCAGTGCTAGCCAGGAAACAGGGAGGACTGAAGCTTTCTTT	CSASQETGRTEAFF
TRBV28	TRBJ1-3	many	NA	TGTGCCAGCAGTTTCCGGGAAAACACCATATATTTT	CASSFRENTIYF
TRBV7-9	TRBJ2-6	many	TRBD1	TGTGCCAGCAGTGCCAGGGGGCCTGGGGCCAACGTCCTGACTTTC	CASSARGPGANVLTF
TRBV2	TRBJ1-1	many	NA	TGTGCCAGCATTCTGAGAGGAGGGAACACTGAAGCTTTCTTT	CASILRGGNTEAFF
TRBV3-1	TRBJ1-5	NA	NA	TGTGCCAGCAGCCTAGGGACCTTAAGGGGTCAGCCCCAGCATTTT	CASSLGTLRGQPQHF
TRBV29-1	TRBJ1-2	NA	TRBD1	TGCAGCGTTTATACAGGGGCGGGCGGCTGCACCTTC	CSVYTGAGGCTF
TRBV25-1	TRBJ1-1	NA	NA	TGTGCCAGCAGCGACCTGCTGAACACTGAAGCTCTCTTT	CASSDLLNTEALF
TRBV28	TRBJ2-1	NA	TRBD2	TGTGCCAGCTCACCACAACTCCGGACTAGCGTTTACAATGAGCAGTTCTTC	CASSPQLRTSVYNEQFF